Listed here are 17 T cell receptor beta chains from one sample, sequenced in a study of shared T cell receptors in the human thymus. TCRdb's copy holds only in-frame clones and misses some; the assay was immunoSEQ multiplex PCR. The data hold more than 550,000 clones, with over 75% observed a single time. These data were likewise used in another study, on human thymus T cells.

The sequenced sample was thymocytes. The receptors come from a girl under three years old with a congenital heart defect.

The rearrangement joins TRBV7-2 to TRBJ2-6; TRBD1 is a possible D gene (6 bases). Trimming cost V 5 bases and J 4 bases, with 15 bases left between them. The germline V gene has CDR1 SGHTA and CDR2 FQGNSA. The CDR3 totals 16 residues. The CDR3 region has the DNA TGTGCCAGCAGCGTACAGCCCGGACAGGGGGCCAACGTCCTGACTTTC. Translated: CASSVQPGQGANVLTF.

This chain connects TRBV7-2 to TRBJ1-4, with 9 bases matching TRBD1. The V gene's germline CDR1 is SGHTA and CDR2 FQGNSA. The CDR3 totals 17 residues. V lost 1 base to trimming and J lost 7 bases; unmatched junction nucleotides: 10. The CDR3 coding sequence is TGTGCCAGCAGCTTAGACTTTGCTTTGGGACAGGGTGAAAAACTGTTTTTT. As protein: CASSLDFALGQGEKLFF. The full variable domain, rest sourced from reference TRBV7-2 and TRBJ1-4, is GAGVSQSPSNKVTEKGKDVELRCDPISGHTALYWYRQSLGQGLEFLIYFQGNSAPDKSGLPSDRFSAERTGGSVSTLTIQRTQQEDSAVYLCASSLDFALGQGEKLFFGSGTQLSVL.

The chain joins TRBV2 to TRBJ1-1; possibly TRBD1 for D (6 bases). Trimming took off 10 bases at V and 0 bases at J, with 27 bases between the two ends. CDR3 size: 18 residues. CDR1 and CDR2 (germline): SNHLY, FYNNEI. CDR3 amino acids: CATRIMTRTAGMNTEAFF. CDR3 in DNA: TGTGCCACCCGAATCATGACGAGGACAGCTGGTATGAACACTGAAGCTTTCTTT.

CDR3 nucleotide sequence: TGTGCCAGCAGTGAGGGGGCAGGCAGGAGGGCTTTCTTT. It yields the protein CASSEGAGRRAFF. The rearrangement uses TRBV6-1 and TRBJ1-1, with D possibly TRBD1 on 6 matching bases. The V end lost 3 bases, the J end lost 11 bases, and 16 bases lay between the germline ends. Germline CDR1 and CDR2: MNHNS and SASEGT. The CDR3 spans 13 residues.

The chain combines TRBV29-1 with TRBJ2-5; 7 nucleotides line up with TRBD1. Germline-derived CDR1 and CDR2 are SQVTM and ANQGSEA. The junction had 17 bases not matched to a gene; V was cut back by 7 bases and J by 3 bases. The CDR3 is 16 amino acids. The CDR3 bases are TGCAGCGCCCACCTAGATGTGGGACAGCAAAAAGAGACCCAGTACTTC. Translation gives CSAHLDVGQQKETQYF.

The chain uses TRBV6-5 and TRBJ1-3; D is possibly TRBD1 (6 bases). This CDR3 region has 14 residues. From germline, CDR1 is MNHEY and CDR2 SVGAGI. Trimming took off 5 bases at V and 4 bases at J, with 12 bases between the two ends. The CDR3 loop is CASSHRVEGNTIYF. The CDR3 DNA is TGTGCCAGCAGTCACAGGGTTGAGGGAAACACCATATATTTT.

The chain joins TRBV6-5 to TRBJ1-1, with TRBD1 matching 10 bases. The germline CDR1 and CDR2 sequences are MNHEY and SVGAGI. V lost 2 bases, J lost 4 bases, and 7 bases stayed unmatched. The CDR3 extends over 16 amino acids. The chain's CDR3 is CASSYPADRGATEAFF. The CDR3 nucleotides read TGTGCCAGCAGTTACCCGGCGGACAGGGGGGCCACTGAAGCTTTCTTT.

The chain is built from TRBV5-1 and TRBJ2-7; TRBD2 matches at 10 bases. With 3 bases clipped from V and 3 bases from J, the junction kept 9 bases outside the gene matches. The germline gives CDR1 SGHRS, CDR2 YFSETQ. This CDR3 has 16 residues. CDR3 loop: CASSSQKRGGLYEQYF. In DNA, the CDR3 is TGCGCCAGCAGCTCCCAAAAGCGGGGGGGCCTCTACGAGCAGTACTTC.

The rearrangement joins TRBV20-1 to TRBJ1-1, with D unresolved. The CDR3 sequence is 11 residues long. Trimming stripped 5 bases from V and 3 bases from J, with 7 bases between. Germline values: CDR1 DFQATT, CDR2 SNEGSKA (reference sequence). DNA for the CDR3: TGCAGTGCTTCGGGTTACACTGAAGCTTTCTTT. Translating gives CSASGYTEAFF.

The J gene is TRBJ1-6, the V gene TRBV27; 8 bases match TRBD1. CDR1 is MNHEY, CDR2 SMNVEV, per germline (reference sequence). The CDR3 extends over 20 amino acids. V was pared by 5 bases and J by 0 bases, with 15 bases of the junction left unmatched. CDR3 residues: CASSVGPGGGLSSYNSPLHF. CDR3 DNA sequence: TGTGCCAGCAGTGTAGGGCCAGGGGGCGGGTTAAGCTCCTATAATTCACCCCTCCACTTT.

This clone was found a few times. This sequence joins TRBV2 and TRBJ1-2; D unclear. The length of the CDR3 is 14 residues. V lost 6 bases and J 6 bases, leaving 17 bases between the germline ends. Per germline, CDR1 SNHLY and CDR2 FYNNEI. CDR3 protein: CASSHLRLSDGYTF. CDR3 nucleotides: TGTGCCAGCAGCCACTTGAGGCTCTCGGATGGCTACACCTTC.

This chain joins TRBV19 and TRBJ2-7, with D maybe TRBD1 (6 bases). The length of the CDR3 is 15 residues. Trimming stripped 2 bases from V and 4 bases from J, with 15 bases between. Germline V lookup: CDR1 LNHDA, CDR2 SQIVND (reference sequence). The CDR3 nucleotides read TGTGCCAGTAGTATATGGCAGGGGATTGTGTACGAGCAGTACTTC. Translating it yields CASSIWQGIVYEQYF.

This clone was counted between two and nine times. The V gene is TRBV14, the J gene TRBJ2-1; D is unclear. Germline lookup yields CDR1 SGHDN and CDR2 FVKESK. Trimming removed 1 base from V and 0 bases from J, with 19 bases in between. The CDR3 runs to 19 residues. CDR3 DNA sequence: TGTGCCAGCAGCCAAGCCGGAATTTGGGCCTACAGCTCCTACAATGAGCAGTTCTTC. This translates into CASSQAGIWAYSSYNEQFF.

The DNA for the CDR3 is TGTGCCAGTATAAGCAGGGTGTCTGACACTGAAGCTTTCTTT. Residues: CASISRVSDTEAFF. V usage is TRBV19 and J usage is TRBJ1-1; possibly TRBD1 for D (5 bases). V was pared by 7 bases and J by 3 bases, with 15 bases between. Germline CDR1 reads LNHDA; CDR2 reads SQIVND (reference sequence). The length of the CDR3 is 14 residues.

The rearrangement links TRBV4-3 to TRBJ2-7; 8 nucleotides line up with TRBD2. The germline V gene has CDR1 LGHNA and CDR2 YSLEER. V shed 5 bases and J 3 bases; nucleotides not matched to a gene: 18. The CDR3 extends over 18 amino acids. CDR3 nucleotides: TGCGCCAGCAGCGTGAGAAGGGCGGGGGGCCGGACCGTCTACGAGCAGTACTTC. Its protein product is CASSVRRAGGRTVYEQYF.

J is TRBJ1-1 and V is TRBV25-1; TRBD1 aligns across 8 bases. The CDR3 has 14 amino acids. CDR1 and CDR2 (germline): MGHDK, SYGVNS. The V and J ends lost 3 bases and 11 bases, in that order; junction bases with no gene match: 11. The CDR3 DNA reads as TGTGCCAGCAGTGAGGCCGACGGACAGGGTCCGGCTTTCTTT. Its protein is CASSEADGQGPAFF. Looking up the rest from reference TRBV25-1 and TRBJ1-1 gives the full variable domain: EADIYQTPRYLVIGTGKKITLECSQTMGHDKMYWYQQDPGMELHLIHYSYGVNSTEKGDLSSESTVSRIRTEHFPLTLESARPSHTSQYLCASSEADGQGPAFFGQGTRLTVV.

This clone came up a few times. The chain combines TRBV7-2 with TRBJ1-2; no firm D call. With 3 bases removed from V and 1 base from J, the gap between germline ends came to 12 bases. This CDR3 has 15 residues. From germline, CDR1 is SGHTA and CDR2 FQGNSA. DNA for the CDR3: TGTGCCAGCAGCTTCAAGAATACAGATAACTATGGCTACACCTTC. Translating gives CASSFKNTDNYGYTF.